The subject of this entry is one TCR beta chain. The repertoire was sequenced with immunoSEQ multiplex PCR; TCRdb's copy has only in-frame clones and lacks some. The table lists 200,000 to 250,000 clones, 83% of them singletons. The data belong to a study of blood T cell repertoires in COVID-19. This clonotype was sampled from a woman in her twenties or thirties with COVID-19, enrolled during active disease. Sequencing input: peripheral blood.

The CDR3 is CASSSGEGQGFTEAFF. Here the CDR3 DNA reads TGTGCCAGCAGCTCGGGGGAAGGTCAGGGTTTTACTGAAGCTTTCTTT. The chain uses TRBV5-4 and TRBJ1-1; maybe TRBD1 (5 bases). The V end lost 3 bases, the J end lost 5 bases, and 20 bases lay between the germline ends. This CDR3 region has 16 residues. Germline CDR1 and CDR2: SGHNT and YYREEE (reference sequence).